These T cell receptor beta chains were read from a single sample in a study of pediatric ulcerative colitis. The assay was immunoSEQ multiplex PCR, and TCRdb's table has in-frame clones only and misses some. The sample has 40,000 to 55,000 clones; 60% to 85% are singletons. The sequencing sample was made of gut tissue. Receptor source: a girl between 10 and 17 years old with moderate ulcerative colitis. CDR3s include the opening cysteine and the closing phenylalanine or tryptophan. D genes are given only for firm matches. Size is stated for part of the rows, as once, few or many counts, or as a class when the clone is expanded.

CASSPGQGSGYGYTF TGTGCCAGCTCACCGGGACAGGGTTCGGGCTATGGCTACACCTTC TRBV18 TRBD1 NA TRBJ1-2
CASSSLRGLGNTIYF TGTGCCAGCAGCTCCTTAAGGGGCCTTGGAAACACCATATATTTT TRBV5-6 NA NA TRBJ1-3
CASSQVGAGSFDGYTF TGTGCCAGCAGCCAAGTGGGGGCGGGGTCGTTCGATGGCTACACCTTC TRBV4-2 NA NA TRBJ1-2
CASSAITTGEETQYF TGTGCCAGCAGCGCTATAACTACAGGGGAAGAGACCCAGTACTTC TRBV9 TRBD1 NA TRBJ2-5
CASSLRGPTNYGYTF TGTGCCAGCAGTTTACGGGGCCCGACTAACTATGGCTACACCTTC TRBV27 NA once TRBJ1-2
CASSEHPQGLTDTQYF TGCGCCAGCAGTGAACACCCTCAAGGGTTAACAGATACGCAGTATTTT TRBV10-2 NA NA TRBJ2-3
CASSSSGSGYEQYF TGTGCCAGCAGTAGTAGCGGGAGTGGGTACGAGCAGTACTTC TRBV6-5 TRBD2 NA TRBJ2-7
CASSIKGQGSSPLHF TGCGCCAGCAGCATAAAGGGACAGGGAAGTTCACCCCTCCACTTT TRBV5-1 TRBD1 medium-sized TRBJ1-6
CASMTSGSNEQFF TGTGCCAGCATGACTAGCGGGAGTAATGAGCAGTTCTTC TRBV28 TRBD2 NA TRBJ2-1
CASSQEVFRSGQGFLFLYGYTF TGCGCCAGCAGCCAAGAAGTTTTTAGGTCGGGACAGGGATTTTTATTTCTCTATGGCTACACCTTC TRBV4-3 TRBD1 once TRBJ1-2
CASSLVANTEAFF TGTGCCAGCAGCTTGGTTGCGAACACTGAAGCTTTCTTT TRBV5-4 NA NA TRBJ1-1
CASSLANPNTEAFF TGCGCCAGCAGCTTGGCTAATCCCAACACTGAAGCTTTCTTT TRBV5-1 NA NA TRBJ1-1
CASSTRSGTSGSRSYEQYF TGTGCCAGTAGTACCCGATCCGGGACTAGCGGGAGTAGGTCCTACGAGCAGTACTTC TRBV19 TRBD2 few TRBJ2-7
CASSPGANSYEQYF TGTGCCAGCTCACCAGGGGCCAACTCCTACGAGCAGTACTTC TRBV18 NA NA TRBJ2-7
CASSIDSGTGGSNEQFF TGTGCCAGTAGTATAGATTCCGGGACAGGGGGCAGCAATGAGCAGTTCTTC TRBV19 TRBD1 NA TRBJ2-1
CASSLDRGRGTNYEQYF TGTGCCAGCAGCTTAGATAGGGGCAGGGGAACGAACTACGAGCAGTACTTC TRBV11-2 NA NA TRBJ2-7
CASSIDSTGELFF TGTGCCAGCAGCATAGACAGCACCGGGGAGCTGTTTTTT TRBV5-4 NA NA TRBJ2-2
CSVEQGLLPNYGYTF TGCAGCGTAGAACAGGGGCTCCTCCCTAACTATGGCTACACCTTC TRBV29-1 TRBD1 NA TRBJ1-2
CSVEDRTGGVYPLGYTF TGCAGCGTTGAAGATCGTACAGGGGGCGTCTACCCCTTGGGCTACACCTTC TRBV29-1 TRBD1 once TRBJ1-2
CASSLDRDQPQHF TGTGCCAGCAGCTTAGATCGGGATCAGCCCCAGCATTTT TRBV11-2 NA few TRBJ1-5
CASSRGANSYEQYF TGTGCCAGCAGCCGGGGGGCGAACTCCTACGAGCAGTACTTC TRBV6-1 NA NA TRBJ2-7
CAWSHTTTEAFF TGTGCCTGGAGTCATACTACTACTGAAGCTTTCTTT TRBV30 NA NA TRBJ1-1
CASSDFSQKNTEAFF TGTGCCAGCAGTGATTTCTCCCAGAAGAACACTGAAGCTTTCTTT TRBV6-1 NA NA TRBJ1-1
CASSYSSGSGNQPQHF TGTGCCAGCAGTTACTCGTCGGGGTCTGGGAATCAGCCCCAGCATTTT TRBV6-6 NA NA TRBJ1-5
CASTYLRAGGYNTQYF TGTGCCAGCACCTACCTCCGGGCGGGGGGGTATAATACGCAGTATTTT TRBV6-6 TRBD2 once TRBJ2-3
CASSPVTAEQYF TGTGCCAGCTCACCAGTAACAGCCGAGCAGTACTTC TRBV18 NA NA TRBJ2-7
CASSPWEGYEQYF TGTGCCAGCTCCCCTTGGGAGGGGTACGAGCAGTACTTC TRBV18 TRBD2 NA TRBJ2-7
CASSIGTGALYEQYF TGTGCCAGCAGCATCGGGACAGGGGCCTTATACGAGCAGTACTTC TRBV7-9 TRBD1 NA TRBJ2-7
CASSPIEGAYEQYF TGTGCCAGCAGTCCCATCGAGGGCGCCTACGAGCAGTACTTC TRBV27 NA NA TRBJ2-7
CASSPGQGAFYGYTF TGTGCCAGCAGCCCGGGACAGGGGGCTTTCTATGGCTACACCTTC TRBV5-4 TRBD1 NA TRBJ1-2
CASSQDWSGRLAGTNNEQFF TGTGCCAGCAGCCAAGATTGGTCTGGGCGTCTAGCGGGGACCAACAATGAGCAGTTCTTC TRBV4-2 TRBD2 NA TRBJ2-1
CASSSEAYGYTF TGTGCCAGCAGCTCAGAGGCATATGGCTACACCTTC TRBV7-9 NA few TRBJ1-2
CASSRGASSYNEQFF TGTGCCAGCAGCAGGGGGGCTAGCTCCTACAATGAGCAGTTCTTC TRBV7-3 NA NA TRBJ2-1
CASSDLLNTEAFF TGTGCCAGCAGCGATCTACTGAACACTGAAGCTTTCTTT TRBV9 NA few TRBJ1-1
CASSLGPADLSYEQYF TGTGCCAGCAGCTTGGGCCCAGCGGATCTCTCCTACGAGCAGTACTTC TRBV5-5 NA NA TRBJ2-7
CATSREKGVNTEAFF TGTGCCACCAGCAGAGAGAAGGGGGTGAACACTGAAGCTTTCTTT TRBV15 NA NA TRBJ1-1
CASSVWYGGEGNTQYF TGTGCCAGCAGCGTTTGGTACGGGGGAGAAGGGAATACGCAGTATTTT TRBV9 NA NA TRBJ2-3
CASSQGGRFNSPLHF TGTGCCAGCAGCCAAGGGGGCAGGTTTAATTCACCCCTCCACTTT TRBV4-2 NA NA TRBJ1-6
CASSPWTGATEAFF TGTGCCAGTAGTCCATGGACAGGGGCAACTGAAGCTTTCTTT TRBV19 TRBD1 NA TRBJ1-1
CASSLTAYGYTF TGTGCCAGCTCACTGACAGCCTATGGCTACACCTTC TRBV18 NA few TRBJ1-2
CASSLSASTYEQYF TGCGCCAGCAGCCTTAGCGCTTCTACCTACGAGCAGTACTTC TRBV5-1 NA NA TRBJ2-7
CASSSGTGELFF TGTGCCAGCAGCAGCGGCACCGGGGAGCTGTTTTTT TRBV21-1 NA NA TRBJ2-2
CASSPRQRAVIQYF TGTGCCAGCAGCCCACGACAAAGGGCGGTCATTCAGTACTTC TRBV11-2 NA NA TRBJ2-4
CAITNGASSYNEQFF TGTGCCATCACCAACGGCGCCAGCTCCTACAATGAGCAGTTCTTC TRBV11-2 NA NA TRBJ2-1
CASSQHYEQYF TGTGCCAGCAGCCAACACTACGAGCAGTACTTC TRBV4-2 NA NA TRBJ2-7
CASSVGPRDEKLFF TGTGCCAGCAGCGTAGGCCCTCGGGATGAAAAACTGTTTTTT TRBV9 NA NA TRBJ1-4
CASRRDFLNTGELFF TGTGCCAGCAGGAGGGATTTCTTAAACACCGGGGAGCTGTTTTTT TRBV2 NA NA TRBJ2-2
CASSYSGWEGWDTQYF TGTGCCAGCAGTTACTCCGGGTGGGAGGGTTGGGATACGCAGTATTTT TRBV6-6 TRBD2 NA TRBJ2-3
CASSYSGNRGNTEAFF TGTGCCAGCAGTTACTCGGGGAACAGGGGTAACACTGAAGCTTTCTTT TRBV6-5 TRBD1 once TRBJ1-1
CASRPLAGGTDTQYF TGTGCCAGTAGGCCCCTAGCGGGAGGTACAGATACGCAGTATTTT TRBV19 TRBD2 NA TRBJ2-3
CASSLHGVTEKLFF TGTGCCAGCAGTTTGCATGGGGTTACTGAAAAACTGTTTTTT TRBV6-1 NA NA TRBJ1-4
CASSQALSGGGTDTQYF TGCGCCAGCAGCCAAGCCCTTAGCGGGGGGGGAACAGATACGCAGTATTTT TRBV4-1 TRBD2 NA TRBJ2-3
CASSYRRMDTEAFF TGTGCCAGCAGTTACCGACGTATGGACACTGAAGCTTTCTTT TRBV6-6 NA NA TRBJ1-1
CASSLNQNTEAFF TGTGCCAGCAGCTTAAATCAGAACACTGAAGCTTTCTTT TRBV7-9 NA NA TRBJ1-1
CASKPGDETDTQYF TGTGCCAGCAAGCCGGGGGATGAGACAGATACGCAGTATTTT TRBV28 NA NA TRBJ2-3
CASHRPGQNYGYTF TGTGCCAGCCACCGTCCGGGACAAAACTATGGCTACACCTTC TRBV6-5 NA few TRBJ1-2
CASSLGANNEQFF TGTGCCAGCAGCTTAGGAGCGAACAATGAGCAGTTCTTC TRBV7-2 NA NA TRBJ2-1
CASSRDRVQGYTF TGTGCCAGCAGTCGGGACAGGGTTCAAGGCTACACCTTC TRBV6-1 TRBD1 NA TRBJ1-2
CASSRGGYTEAFF TGTGCCAGTAGTAGGGGAGGGTACACTGAAGCTTTCTTT TRBV19 NA NA TRBJ1-1
CATSRTSGSTYNEQFF TGTGCCACCAGCAGAACTAGCGGGAGCACCTACAATGAGCAGTTCTTC TRBV15 TRBD2 NA TRBJ2-1